The 28 T cell receptor beta chains below come from one sample, sequenced in a study of T cell changes during pregnancy in multiple sclerosis. Sequenced by immunoSEQ multiplex PCR; TCRdb stores in-frame clones only, minus some. The table has tens of thousands of clones, 90% to 95% seen once. The sequences come from CD4+ T cells from peripheral blood mononuclear cells, collected before pregnancy. These receptor sequences come from a female donor with multiple sclerosis, enrolled in a pregnancy study.

The chain is built from TRBV19 and TRBJ1-2, with D perhaps TRBD1 (6 bases). With 7 bases removed from V and 0 bases from J, the gap between germline ends came to 9 bases. There are 13 residues in the CDR3. Germline assignment: CDR1 LNHDA and CDR2 SQIVND (reference sequence). CDR3 amino acids: CASTRDTNYGYTF. CDR3 in DNA: TGTGCCAGTACCCGGGACACTAACTATGGCTACACCTTC.

This clone has only one observation. The CDR3 bases are TGTGCCAGCAGCGTAGGGGGACAGGGAACATACAATGAGCAGTTCTTC. Translated: CASSVGGQGTYNEQFF. This chain links TRBV9 with TRBJ2-1; TRBD1 aligns across 9 bases. The CDR3 is 16 residues long. V dropped 0 bases and J dropped 4; count of bases not matched to a gene: 5. CDR1 and CDR2 (germline): SGDLS, YYNGEE. Filled out from reference TRBV9 and TRBJ2-1, the complete variable domain reads DSGVTQTPKHLITATGQRVTLRCSPRSGDLSVYWYQQSLDQGLQFLIQYYNGEERAKGNILERFSAQQFPDLHSELNLSSLELGDSALYFCASSVGGQGTYNEQFFGPGTRLTVL.

V usage is TRBV10-3 and J usage is TRBJ1-1; the D gene is possibly TRBD1 (5 bases). CDR3 size: 17 residues. With 3 bases removed from V and 3 bases from J, the gap between germline ends came to 20 bases. Per the germline V gene, CDR1 is ENHRY and CDR2 is SYGVKD. The CDR3 loop is CAISDGASGRRDTEAFF. DNA of the CDR3: TGTGCCATCAGTGACGGGGCCTCGGGACGGAGGGACACTGAAGCTTTCTTT.

The gene calls are TRBV7-9 and TRBJ2-3, with D unclear. This CDR3 region has 16 residues. CDR1 and CDR2 from the germline V gene are SEHNR and FQNEAQ (reference sequence). Trimming removed 2 bases from V and 2 bases from J, with 14 bases in between. The DNA for the CDR3 is TGTGCCAGCAGCTTAAGCCCCGGTGCCTTCACAGATACGCAGTATTTT. Translation: CASSLSPGAFTDTQYF.

V usage is TRBV9 and J usage is TRBJ2-3; tentative D call: TRBD2 (5 bases). The V end lost 1 base, the J end lost 1 base, and 13 bases lay between the germline ends. Germline values: CDR1 SGDLS, CDR2 YYNGEE. This CDR3 contains 16 residues. This CDR3 reads CASSVNPGLGTDTQYF. DNA for the CDR3: TGTGCCAGCAGCGTAAACCCCGGACTGGGCACAGATACGCAGTATTTT.

The rearrangement joins TRBV11-2 to TRBJ1-1; 7 bases match TRBD1. The CDR3 covers 12 residues. The ends lost 2 bases at V and 11 bases at J; junction bases unmatched: 5. Germline CDR1 reads SGHAT; CDR2 reads FQNNGV. The CDR3 coding sequence is TGTGCCAGCAGCTTAAGGGGACAGTTTGCTTTCTTT. It specifies CASSLRGQFAFF.

The chain recombines TRBV4-2 with TRBJ1-3; 7 nucleotides line up with TRBD1. CDR1 is LGHNA, CDR2 YNFKEQ, per germline. The CDR3 loop spans 15 amino acids. The V gene end was trimmed by 4 bases and the J gene end by 2 bases; junction bases not matched to a gene: 5. CDR3 residues: CASSPTGSPGNTIYF. The CDR3 DNA follows: TGTGCCAGCAGCCCGACAGGGTCACCTGGAAACACCATATATTTT.

V usage is TRBV5-4 and J usage is TRBJ1-1; D perhaps matches TRBD1 (6 bases). This CDR3 spans 15 amino acids. Per germline, CDR1 SGHNT and CDR2 YYREEE (reference sequence). V was trimmed by 4 bases and J by 4 bases, leaving 17 bases between them. The CDR3 region is CASSPPRGGGTEAFF. The CDR3 DNA follows: TGTGCCAGCAGCCCTCCGAGAGGGGGGGGCACTGAAGCTTTCTTT.

The chain employs TRBV28 and TRBJ2-4, with a possible D match to TRBD2 (7 bases). The V end lost 8 bases, the J end lost 0 bases, and 14 bases lay between the germline ends. Germline V CDR1 and CDR2: MDHEN, SYDVKM. The CDR3 is 15 amino acids. CDR3 DNA: TGTGCCAGCGGGGGGGCGAAGATAGCCAAAAACATTCAGTACTTC. This translates into CASGGAKIAKNIQYF.

The chain carries TRBV7-9 and TRBJ2-5, with 8 bases identical to TRBD2. The ends lost 4 bases at V and 4 bases at J; junction bases unmatched: 5. Germline-derived CDR1 and CDR2 are SEHNR and FQNEAQ (reference sequence). The CDR3 covers 14 residues. Written as DNA, the CDR3 is TGTGCCAGCAGCTCCGGACTAGCATCAGAGACCCAGTACTTC. Protein: CASSSGLASETQYF.

The chain combines TRBV30 with TRBJ1-6; possible D gene TRBD1, 6 bases. The V gene's germline CDR1 is GTSNPN and CDR2 SVGIG (reference sequence). V lost 6 bases and J lost 2, with 14 bases in between. This CDR3 spans 15 amino acids. CDR3 sequence (DNA): TGTGCCTGCCTAGGGGGGGACGCCTATAATTCACCCCTCCACTTT. Its translation is CACLGGDAYNSPLHF.

This clone was seen a few times. The chain employs TRBV19 and TRBJ1-2; 10 bases align to TRBD1. This CDR3 region has 15 residues. The germline V gene has CDR1 LNHDA and CDR2 SQIVND (reference sequence). After removal of 5 bases from V and 1 base from J, the junction contained 4 bases not matched to a gene. The CDR3 DNA follows: TGTGCCAGTAGTCCTCGGGACAGGGGTAACTATGGCTACACCTTC. Its translation is CASSPRDRGNYGYTF.

The chain recombines TRBV7-9 with TRBJ1-6, with unresolved D. The V gene lost 2 bases and the J gene lost 10 bases, with 18 bases spanning the gap. Germline V CDR1 and CDR2: SEHNR, FQNEAQ (reference sequence). The length of the CDR3 is 16 residues. CDR3 region: CASSLFSGRRLSPLHF. The CDR3 DNA reads as TGTGCCAGCAGCTTATTCTCCGGGAGAAGGTTGTCACCCCTCCACTTT.

V is TRBV12-5 and J is TRBJ2-1, with TRBD2 matching over 8 bases. V lost 6 bases to trimming and J lost 8 bases; unmatched junction nucleotides: 9. Germline CDR1 is LGHNT and CDR2 is FRNRAP. CDR3 size: 14 residues. CDR3 nucleotides: TGTGCTAGTGGCACCAGCGGGGGCGGCGATGAGCAGTTCTTC. Protein: CASGTSGGGDEQFF.

The chain carries TRBV13 and TRBJ2-7; D is unclear. Germline V gene data show CDR1 as PRHDT and CDR2 as FYEKMQ (reference sequence). The CDR3 loop spans 14 amino acids. V was cut by 0 bases and J by 2 bases, with 8 bases left in between. CDR3 amino acids: CASSLGPVAYEQYF. The CDR3 DNA sequence: TGTGCCAGCAGCTTAGGCCCGGTAGCCTACGAGCAGTACTTC.

This sequence joins TRBV18 and TRBJ2-7; 7 positions agree with TRBD2. Germline V gene sequence: CDR1 KGHSH, CDR2 LQKENI. The CDR3 runs to 16 residues. The V segment lost 3 bases and the J segment 4 bases; nucleotides outside the gene matches: 12. This CDR3 reads CASSPTGGSLIYEQYF. The CDR3 DNA follows: TGTGCCAGCTCACCGACCGGGGGGTCTTTGATTTACGAGCAGTACTTC.

This clone has a single count. V usage is TRBV19 and J usage is TRBJ1-3, with 9 bases identical to TRBD1. V was clipped by 7 bases and J by 2 bases; unmatched bases: 9. The CDR3 consists of 16 residues. Looked up from germline, CDR1 is LNHDA and CDR2 is SQIVND (reference sequence). The CDR3: CASTRDRALAGNTIYF. For the CDR3, the DNA is TGTGCCAGTACTAGGGACAGGGCACTGGCTGGAAACACCATATATTTT.

V is TRBV6-6 and J is TRBJ1-2, with 10 bases aligning to TRBD1. Losses at the gene ends were 6 bases for V and 5 bases for J; bases not matched to a gene: 6. Germline loops: CDR1 MNHNY, CDR2 SVGAGI (reference sequence). This CDR3 is 14 amino acids long. CDR3 region: CASRDRGRIYGYTF. Here the CDR3 DNA reads TGTGCCAGCAGGGACAGGGGGAGGATTTATGGCTACACCTTC.

The chain is built from TRBV27 and TRBJ2-5; D is uncertain. The germline V and J ends were trimmed by 4 bases and 4 bases, with 13 bases remaining between them. Germline CDR1 and CDR2: MNHEY and SMNVEV (reference sequence). The CDR3 is 14 residues long. The CDR3 loop is CASSSLGSLETQYF. The CDR3 DNA reads as TGTGCCAGCAGTTCCCTAGGATCTTTAGAGACCCAGTACTTC.

V and J are TRBV10-3 and TRBJ2-3; 13 positions match TRBD2. This CDR3 region has 16 residues. Germline V CDR1 and CDR2: ENHRY, SYGVKD. The ends lost 4 bases at V and 3 bases at J; junction bases unmatched: 4. In DNA, the CDR3 is TGTGCCATCAGTGTCCCGACTAGCGGGAGGACAGATACGCAGTATTTT. The encoded protein is CAISVPTSGRTDTQYF.

V is TRBV21-1 and J is TRBJ2-7; the table names TRBD2, a call not compared with the DNA. TRBV21-1 is assigned pseudogene status. The length of the CDR3 is 13 residues. As DNA, the CDR3 is TGTGCCAGCAGCAAAGATTCCGGGAGTGAGCAGTACTTC. Translated: CASSKDSGSEQYF.

CDR3 protein: CASSADIGTQYF. The DNA for the CDR3 is TGTGCCAGCAGTGCCGACATTGGTACGCAGTATTTT. The rearrangement joins TRBV25-1 to TRBJ2-3; D ambiguous. This CDR3 comprises 12 residues. The V end was cut by 4 bases, the J end by 8 bases, with 10 bases between. Germline V gene data show CDR1 as MGHDK and CDR2 as SYGVNS.

The chain couples TRBV23-1 to TRBJ1-2; 8 positions match TRBD1. TRBV23-1 is an open reading frame, and its role is uncertain. The CDR3 extends over 14 amino acids. The J segment lost 1 base and the V segment lost 2 bases, leaving 0 bases of the junction unmatched. This chain's CDR3 is CASSQDRGNYGYTF. The CDR3 bases are TGCGCCAGCAGTCAAGACAGGGGTAACTATGGCTACACCTTC.

A few counts support this clone. This chain uses TRBV19 with TRBJ1-1; D perhaps matches TRBD1 (5 bases). Trimming shortened V by 7 bases and J by 3 bases, and 9 bases separated the two germline ends. CDR1 and CDR2 from the germline V gene are LNHDA and SQIVND (reference sequence). The CDR3 is 12 amino acids. The CDR3 DNA is TGTGCCAGTACAATAGGGGACACTGAAGCTTTCTTT. Amino acid sequence: CASTIGDTEAFF. Variable domain in full (rest from reference TRBV19 and TRBJ1-1): DGGITQSPKYLFRKEGQNVTLSCEQNLNHDAMYWYRQDPGQGLRLIYYSQIVNDFQKGDIAEGYSVSREKKESFPLTVTSAQKNPTAFYLCASTIGDTEAFFGQGTRLTVV.

This chain joins TRBV2 and TRBJ1-4; TRBD1 might be the D (6 bases). The CDR3 is 15 residues long. Between the trimmed V and J ends, which lost 7 bases and 3 bases, there was a span of 15 bases. In germline, CDR1 is SNHLY, CDR2 FYNNEI. CDR3 loop: CASKDLRQANEKLFF. In nucleotides, the CDR3 is TGTGCCAGCAAAGACCTTCGACAGGCTAATGAAAAACTGTTTTTT. Full variable domain (rest looked up from reference TRBV2 and TRBJ1-4): EPEVTQTPSHQVTQMGQEVILRCVPISNHLYFYWYRQILGQKVEFLVSFYNNEISEKSEIFDDQFSVERPDGSNFTLKIRSTKLEDSAMYFCASKDLRQANEKLFFGSGTQLSVL.

The rearrangement uses TRBV5-1 and TRBJ2-7, with 7 bases that match TRBD1. The CDR3 is 14 amino acids. CDR1 SGHRS and CDR2 YFSETQ come from the germline V gene. The ends lost 2 bases at V and 7 bases at J; junction bases unmatched: 9. The CDR3 DNA follows: TGCGCCAGCAGCTTACTACAGGGGTCTAGGGAGCAGTACTTC. Translated, it gives CASSLLQGSREQYF.

This chain uses TRBV5-6 with TRBJ1-1, with 10 bases that match TRBD1. Germline V lookup: CDR1 SGHDT, CDR2 YYEEEE. V lost 4 bases and J lost 6; bases outside the gene matches: 6. The CDR3 spans 14 residues. The CDR3 DNA reads as TGTGCCAGCAGCCCGGCCGGGACAGGGGCTGAAGCTTTCTTT. Translation gives CASSPAGTGAEAFF.

This chain links TRBV19 with TRBJ2-7; 7 bases fit TRBD2. Germline trimming cut 5 bases from V and 6 bases from J; bases unmatched to any gene: 13. The CDR3 consists of 15 residues. Germline CDR1 LNHDA, CDR2 SQIVND (reference sequence). CDR3: CASSPKAGRSVEQYF. CDR3 nucleotides: TGTGCCAGTAGTCCTAAAGCGGGAAGATCCGTCGAGCAGTACTTC.